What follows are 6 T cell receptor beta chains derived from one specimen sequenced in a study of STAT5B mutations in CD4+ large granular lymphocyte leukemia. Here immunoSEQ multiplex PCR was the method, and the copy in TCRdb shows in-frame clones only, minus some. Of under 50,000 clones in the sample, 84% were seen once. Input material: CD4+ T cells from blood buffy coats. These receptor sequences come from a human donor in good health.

In DNA form, the CDR3 reads TGTGCCTCAAGCGGGAGGACAGGGGTAACAGATACGCAGTATTTT. This gives the protein CASSGRTGVTDTQYF. The chain is built from TRBV10-3 and TRBJ2-3; perhaps D is TRBD1 or TRBD2 (9 bases each). CDR1 and CDR2 (germline): ENHRY, SYGVKD. The CDR3 extends over 15 amino acids. Trimming took off 11 bases at V and 3 bases at J, with 21 bases between the two ends.

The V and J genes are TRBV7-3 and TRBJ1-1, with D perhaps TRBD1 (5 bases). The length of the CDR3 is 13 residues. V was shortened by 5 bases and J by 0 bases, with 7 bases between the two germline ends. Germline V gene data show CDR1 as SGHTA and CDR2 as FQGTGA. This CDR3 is CASSVQVNTEAFF. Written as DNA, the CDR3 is TGTGCCAGCAGCGTACAGGTGAACACTGAAGCTTTCTTT. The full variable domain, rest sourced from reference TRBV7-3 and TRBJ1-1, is GAGVSQTPSNKVTEKGKYVELRCDPISGHTALYWYRQSLGQGPEFLIYFQGTGAADDSGLPNDRFFAVRPEGSVSTLKIQRTERGDSAVYLCASSVQVNTEAFFGQGTRLTVV.

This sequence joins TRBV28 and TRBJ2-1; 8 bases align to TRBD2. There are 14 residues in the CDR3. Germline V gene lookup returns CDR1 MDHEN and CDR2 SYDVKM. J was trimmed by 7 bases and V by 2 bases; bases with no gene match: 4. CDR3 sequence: CASSLAGGFNEQFF. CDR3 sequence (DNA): TGTGCCAGCAGTTTAGCGGGGGGCTTTAATGAGCAGTTCTTC.

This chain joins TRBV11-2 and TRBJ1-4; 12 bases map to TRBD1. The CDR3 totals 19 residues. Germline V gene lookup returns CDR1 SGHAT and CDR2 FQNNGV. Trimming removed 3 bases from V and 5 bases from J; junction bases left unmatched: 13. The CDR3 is CASSFVGSGTGGRNEKLFF. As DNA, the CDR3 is TGTGCCAGCAGCTTTGTGGGATCCGGGACAGGGGGCCGAAATGAAAAACTGTTTTTT. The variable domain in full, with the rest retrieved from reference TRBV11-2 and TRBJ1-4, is EAGVAQSPRYKIIEKRQSVAFWCNPISGHATLYWYQQILGQGPKLLIQFQNNGVVDDSQLPKDRFSAERLKGVDSTLKIQPAKLEDSAVYLCASSFVGSGTGGRNEKLFFGSGTQLSVL.

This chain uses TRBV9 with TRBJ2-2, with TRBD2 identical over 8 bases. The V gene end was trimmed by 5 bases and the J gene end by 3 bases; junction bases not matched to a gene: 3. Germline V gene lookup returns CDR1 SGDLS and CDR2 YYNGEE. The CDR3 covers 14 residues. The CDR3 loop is CASRSGGDTGELFF. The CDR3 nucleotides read TGTGCCAGCAGGTCGGGGGGGGACACCGGGGAGCTGTTTTTT.

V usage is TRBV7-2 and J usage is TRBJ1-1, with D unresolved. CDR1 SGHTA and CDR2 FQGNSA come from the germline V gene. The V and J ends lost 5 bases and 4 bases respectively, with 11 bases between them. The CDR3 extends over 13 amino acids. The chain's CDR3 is CASSIPSITEAFF. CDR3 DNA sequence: TGTGCCAGCAGCATCCCCTCGATCACTGAAGCTTTCTTT.